The entry below gives a single T cell receptor (beta chain) sequence along with its context. The method was immunoSEQ multiplex PCR; TCRdb's version includes in-frame clones alone and lacks a portion of them. This table has tens of thousands of clones, 65% to 80% appearing once. The data were taken from a study of blood T cell repertoires in COVID-19. Germline V gene data show CDR1 as KGHSH and CDR2 as LQKENI. The CDR3 is 14 amino acids. Trimming took off 0 bases at V and 1 base at J, with 6 bases between the two ends. The J gene is TRBJ1-1, the V gene TRBV18; D is undetermined. This TCR was sampled from an elderly woman with active or convalescent COVID-19. The material sequenced was peripheral blood. The CDR3 DNA sequence: TGTGCCAGCTCACCACCCGCAGGGAACACTGAAGCTTTCTTT. Encoded protein: CASSPPAGNTEAFF.